A selection of T cell receptor beta chains follows, all from one sample in a study of response to subunit inactivated influenza vaccine. TCRdb re-called the RT-PCR reads with MiXCR, one entry per CDR3 protein. The sample records approximately 500,000 distinct CDR3 sequences, 13% being singletons. The sample consisted of PBMCs from blood, taken roughly 47 days after vaccination. Receptor source: a middle-aged man who received an inactivated influenza vaccine. The CDR3 runs from the conserved cysteine through the conserved F or W. D genes are given only for firm matches. Size values are once, few and many counts, or a class for expanded clones, and some rows have none.

j_gene: TRBJ2-5; abundance: few; v_gene: TRBV11-2; d_gene: TRBD2; CDR3nt: TGTGCCAGCAGCTTAAGAAACGGGGGGTGGGGTGAGACCCAGTACTTC; CDR3aa: CASSLRNGGWGETQYF
j_gene: TRBJ2-7; abundance: -; v_gene: TRBV4-2; d_gene: TRBD1; CDR3nt: TGTGCCAGCAGCCACGCCGGGACAGTCGCCTACGAGCAGTACTTC; CDR3aa: CASSHAGTVAYEQYF
j_gene: TRBJ2-2; abundance: -; v_gene: TRBV24-1; d_gene: -; CDR3nt: TGTGCCACCAGCCCGGGACACAACACCGGGGAGCTGTTTTTT; CDR3aa: CATSPGHNTGELFF
j_gene: TRBJ1-1; abundance: many; v_gene: TRBV12-3/TRBV12-4; d_gene: -; CDR3nt: TGTGCCAGCAGCAATCCAACTACCCTAAGGGCTGAAGCTTTCTTT; CDR3aa: CASSNPTTLRAEAFF
j_gene: TRBJ1-1; abundance: -; v_gene: TRBV5-1; d_gene: TRBD1; CDR3nt: TGCGCCAGCAGCTTGAGGCACCGGGACAGGGGGTCGAACACTGAAGCTTTCTTT; CDR3aa: CASSLRHRDRGSNTEAFF
j_gene: TRBJ1-5; abundance: -; v_gene: TRBV7-8; d_gene: -; CDR3nt: TGTGCCAGCAGCCCTTCAAGGGGCCCTTATCAGCCCCAGCATTTT; CDR3aa: CASSPSRGPYQPQHF
j_gene: TRBJ2-5; abundance: -; v_gene: TRBV7-2; d_gene: -; CDR3nt: TGTGCCAGCAGCTTTCAGGGAGGAGAAGAGACCCAGTACTTC; CDR3aa: CASSFQGGEETQYF
j_gene: TRBJ2-2; abundance: many; v_gene: TRBV5-1; d_gene: -; CDR3nt: TGCGCCAGCAGCCAAAACACCGGGGAGCTGTTTTTT; CDR3aa: CASSQNTGELFF
j_gene: TRBJ2-3; abundance: many; v_gene: TRBV20-1; d_gene: TRBD2; CDR3nt: TGCAGTGCTCCCCTAGCGGGGGCAGAGGGAGATACGCAGTATTTT; CDR3aa: CSAPLAGAEGDTQYF
j_gene: TRBJ2-7; abundance: few; v_gene: TRBV20-1; d_gene: -; CDR3nt: TGCAGTGCTAGAGAAAACTATTACGAGCAGTACTTC; CDR3aa: CSARENYYEQYF
j_gene: TRBJ2-2; abundance: few; v_gene: TRBV7-4; d_gene: -; CDR3nt: TGTGCCAGCAGCTTAGGGCGGCTGAACACCGGGGAGCTGTTTTTT; CDR3aa: CASSLGRLNTGELFF
j_gene: TRBJ2-7; abundance: few; v_gene: TRBV14; d_gene: TRBD1; CDR3nt: TGTGCCAGCAGCCAAGGCGCAGGGGGCGGATACGAGCAGTACTTC; CDR3aa: CASSQGAGGGYEQYF
j_gene: TRBJ2-2; abundance: few; v_gene: TRBV6-5; d_gene: -; CDR3nt: TGTGCCAGCAGTTACAGGAGGAACACCGGGGAGCTGTTTTTT; CDR3aa: CASSYRRNTGELFF
j_gene: TRBJ1-2; abundance: -; v_gene: TRBV12-3/TRBV12-4; d_gene: -; CDR3nt: TGTGCCAGCACCCCGGGGCAGGCGGGAAACTATGGCTACACCTTC; CDR3aa: CASTPGQAGNYGYTF
j_gene: TRBJ2-7; abundance: few; v_gene: TRBV5-1; d_gene: -; CDR3nt: TGCGCCAGCAGCCCCATCGGGGGCTACTCCTACGAGCAGTACTTC; CDR3aa: CASSPIGGYSYEQYF
j_gene: TRBJ2-5; abundance: -; v_gene: TRBV6-1; d_gene: -; CDR3nt: TGTGCCAGCAGTGACGGGGGGCGGGAGACCCAGTACTTC; CDR3aa: CASSDGGRETQYF
j_gene: TRBJ1-2; abundance: few; v_gene: TRBV20-1; d_gene: TRBD1; CDR3nt: TGCAGTGCTAGCGAGGGGGCGAGGAGCTATGGCTACACCTTC; CDR3aa: CSASEGARSYGYTF
j_gene: TRBJ2-1; abundance: few; v_gene: TRBV6-1; d_gene: TRBD2; CDR3nt: TGTGCCAGCAGTCCCTCTGCGGGAGGGTTTGGTGAGCAGTTCTTC; CDR3aa: CASSPSAGGFGEQFF
j_gene: TRBJ2-4; abundance: -; v_gene: TRBV6-1; d_gene: TRBD2; CDR3nt: TGTGCCAGCAGTGAAAGGGCTAGCGGGGCCGCAAACATTCAGTACTTC; CDR3aa: CASSERASGAANIQYF
j_gene: TRBJ2-2; abundance: few; v_gene: TRBV4-3; d_gene: -; CDR3nt: TGCGCCAGCAGCCAAGGGAATTCGAACACCGGGGAGCTGTTTTTT; CDR3aa: CASSQGNSNTGELFF
j_gene: TRBJ2-1; abundance: few; v_gene: TRBV7-2; d_gene: -; CDR3nt: TGTGCCAGCAGCACGACTAGTATTGAGAATGAGCAGTTCTTC; CDR3aa: CASSTTSIENEQFF
j_gene: TRBJ2-3; abundance: -; v_gene: TRBV6-5; d_gene: TRBD1; CDR3nt: TGTGCCAGCAGTTACTCCCCAGGACAGGGGGGAATCACAGATACGCAGTATTTT; CDR3aa: CASSYSPGQGGITDTQYF
j_gene: TRBJ2-3; abundance: -; v_gene: TRBV7-2; d_gene: TRBD2; CDR3nt: TGTGCCAGCAGCTGGACTAGCGGGGGGTTGGCAGATACGCAGTATTTT; CDR3aa: CASSWTSGGLADTQYF
j_gene: TRBJ1-2; abundance: few; v_gene: TRBV18; d_gene: -; CDR3nt: TGTGCCAGCTCACCGGAAAATAACTATGGCTACACCTTC; CDR3aa: CASSPENNYGYTF
j_gene: TRBJ1-1; abundance: few; v_gene: TRBV29-1; d_gene: -; CDR3nt: TGCAGCGTTAGTAAGAACACTGAAGCTTTCTTT; CDR3aa: CSVSKNTEAFF
j_gene: TRBJ2-1; abundance: medium-sized; v_gene: TRBV12-3/TRBV12-4; d_gene: TRBD1; CDR3nt: TGTGCCAGCAGTCCCGGGACAGGGATTCTAGGCAATGAGCAGTTCTTC; CDR3aa: CASSPGTGILGNEQFF
j_gene: TRBJ2-4; abundance: -; v_gene: TRBV28; d_gene: TRBD2; CDR3nt: TGTGCCAGCAGTACGCGACGGGGGGAGCGGGGGGGCATCATTCAGTACTTC; CDR3aa: CASSTRRGERGGIIQYF
j_gene: TRBJ1-2; abundance: -; v_gene: TRBV5-4; d_gene: -; CDR3nt: TGTGCCAGCAGCTCGGGGGAAGGACTCGGCTACACCTTC; CDR3aa: CASSSGEGLGYTF
j_gene: TRBJ1-2; abundance: -; v_gene: TRBV7-2; d_gene: -; CDR3nt: TGTGCCAGCAGCTCAGGCGGAGGGGACCTCTATGGCTACACCTTC; CDR3aa: CASSSGGGDLYGYTF
j_gene: TRBJ2-7; abundance: few; v_gene: TRBV12-3/TRBV12-4; d_gene: TRBD2; CDR3nt: TGTGCCAGCAGTTTGGGAAGCGGGGGGGTCTACGAGCAGTACTTC; CDR3aa: CASSLGSGGVYEQYF
j_gene: TRBJ1-1; abundance: many; v_gene: TRBV12-3/TRBV12-4; d_gene: -; CDR3nt: TGTGCCAGCACTTCGGGACGGTACACTGAAGCTTTCTTT; CDR3aa: CASTSGRYTEAFF